The 20 T cell receptor beta chains presented below share a single source sample, sequenced in a study of identical twins. Each CDR3 protein gets one entry after TCRdb re-called the 5' RACE reads with MiXCR. The table records hundreds of thousands of distinct CDR3 sequences, around 8.3% of them present only once. These same data were also listed under a study on yellow fever vaccine responses in identical twins.

Material for sequencing was PBMCs. The receptors originated from a woman in her late teens or twenties in good health.

The chain carries TRBV28 and TRBJ1-2, with 10 bases identical to TRBD1. The V gene end was trimmed by 5 bases and the J gene end by 3 bases; junction bases not matched to a gene: 6. Germline V CDR1 and CDR2: MDHEN, SYDVKM. The CDR3 has 15 residues. CDR3 sequence reads: CASSETGTGDYGYTF. The CDR3, as DNA: TGTGCCAGCAGTGAAACCGGGACAGGGGACTATGGCTACACCTTC.

The table lists this clonotype with a few counts. CDR3 coding DNA: TGTGCCACCGGAGTAGCGGGCCTGGACACCGGGGAGCTGTTTTTT. This translates into CATGVAGLDTGELFF. The chain recombines TRBV24-1 with TRBJ2-2; 7 bases fit TRBD2. This CDR3 comprises 15 residues. CDR1 is KGHDR and CDR2 is SFDVKD in the germline V gene. Trimming removed 9 bases from V and 3 bases from J; junction bases left unmatched: 9.

V usage is TRBV20-1 and J usage is TRBJ2-1, with D tentatively TRBD1 (6 bases). Trimming removed 3 bases at V and 6 bases at J, with 12 bases between. The CDR3 totals 13 residues. Germline V lookup: CDR1 DFQATT, CDR2 SNEGSKA (reference sequence). In DNA form, the CDR3 reads TGCAGTGCTAGCATGTCAGGGGTCAATGAGCAGTTCTTC. Amino acid sequence: CSASMSGVNEQFF.

V usage is TRBV9 and J usage is TRBJ2-1; D gene unclear. This CDR3 has 13 amino acids. V was cut by 4 bases and J by 2 bases, with 7 bases left in between. Germline V gene lookup returns CDR1 SGDLS and CDR2 YYNGEE. The CDR3 coding sequence is TGTGCCAGCAGCCCTACCCCCTACAATGAGCAGTTCTTC. It is translated as CASSPTPYNEQFF.

In its sample, this clonotype was seen many times. This CDR3 is CSVREPRPNLCNEKLFF. The CDR3 DNA is TGCAGCGTTCGCGAACCAAGACCTAACTTGTGTAATGAAAAACTGTTTTTT. The chain combines TRBV29-1 with TRBJ1-4; no firm D call. The germline V gene has CDR1 SQVTM and CDR2 ANQGSEA. V was clipped by 5 bases and J by 4 bases, with 23 bases between them. The length of the CDR3 is 17 residues.

This sequence joins TRBV11-2 and TRBJ2-5; 10 bases align to TRBD2. V lost 1 base and J lost 7; bases outside the gene matches: 9. This CDR3 has 16 amino acids. Germline-derived CDR1 and CDR2 are SGHAT and FQNNGV. CDR3 nucleotide sequence: TGTGCCAGCAGCTTAGTGGCGGGGGCTAGCGGGGGGACCCAGTACTTC. Its translation: CASSLVAGASGGTQYF.

This clonotype turned up a few times. The chain links TRBV13 to TRBJ2-1; weak D call: TRBD2 (6 bases). Germline V gives CDR1 PRHDT, CDR2 FYEKMQ (reference sequence). This CDR3 spans 16 amino acids. Trimming took 5 bases from V and 0 from J, leaving 14 bases between them. The CDR3 bases are TGTGCCAGCAGCCCCCGGGGGAGGAGCTCCTACAATGAGCAGTTCTTC. Its protein product is CASSPRGRSSYNEQFF.

The chain has TRBV4-1 and TRBJ2-1; 11 nucleotides align to TRBD2. Per the germline V gene, CDR1 is MGHRA and CDR2 is YSYEKL. The J segment lost 7 bases and the V segment lost 1 base, leaving 3 bases of the junction unmatched. CDR3 size: 15 residues. In DNA form, the CDR3 reads TGCGCCAGCAGCCAAGCGGGACTAGCGGTGAATGAGCAGTTCTTC. Encoded protein: CASSQAGLAVNEQFF.

In this sample, this clonotype turned up many times. The V and J genes are TRBV5-6 and TRBJ1-5; D is ambiguous. Per germline, CDR1 SGHDT and CDR2 YYEEEE. V gave up 2 bases and J gave up 1 base, with 7 bases separating them. CDR3 length: 14 residues. CDR3 amino acids: CASSFGGSNQPQHF. CDR3 in DNA: TGTGCCAGCAGCTTTGGCGGGAGCAATCAGCCCCAGCATTTT.

This chain links TRBV21-1 with TRBJ1-6. TRBV21-1 is shown as a pseudogene. This CDR3 region has 17 residues. CDR3 protein: CASSPAQRSSYNSPLHF. DNA for the CDR3: TGTGCCAGCAGCCCTGCGCAGCGGAGCTCCTATAATTCACCCCTCCACTTT.

This clonotype was detected only a few times. The chain has TRBV5-1 and TRBJ2-3; TRBD2 matches at 7 bases. The V segment lost 4 bases and the J segment 1 base; nucleotides outside the gene matches: 6. CDR1 and CDR2 (germline): SGHRS, YFSETQ. The length of the CDR3 is 15 residues. CDR3 loop: CASSPSGPRTDTQYF. DNA of the CDR3: TGCGCCAGCAGCCCTAGCGGACCTCGCACAGATACGCAGTATTTT.

This clonotype was observed a few times. This chain connects TRBV12-3 or TRBV12-4 to TRBJ2-5; possible D gene TRBD2, 5 bases. This CDR3 comprises 15 residues. Trimming removed 5 bases at V and 5 bases at J, with 18 bases between. In nucleotides, the CDR3 is TGTGCCAGCAGTCCGCTAGCCCCAAGTGTTGAGACCCAGTACTTC. It translates to CASSPLAPSVETQYF.

This clonotype was seen a few times. The chain has TRBV20-1 and TRBJ1-1; 7 bases are shared with TRBD1. The V gene end was trimmed by 6 bases and the J gene end by 6 bases; junction bases not matched to a gene: 10. Germline-derived CDR1 and CDR2 are DFQATT and SNEGSKA (reference sequence). CDR3 size: 13 residues. The CDR3, as DNA: TGCAGTGCCCCACGAACAGGGGAATCTGAAGCTTTCTTT. It translates to CSAPRTGESEAFF.

This clonotype was seen only a few times. In DNA form, the CDR3 reads TGTGCCAGCAGCTTCGACCTGTACAATGAGCAGTTCTTC. Protein sequence: CASSFDLYNEQFF. This sequence joins TRBV7-8 and TRBJ2-1; no firm D call. The germline V and J ends were trimmed by 3 bases and 4 bases, with 7 bases remaining between them. The CDR3 loop spans 13 amino acids. Germline lookup yields CDR1 SGHVS and CDR2 FQNEAQ.

The rearrangement links TRBV27 to TRBJ2-5, with TRBD1 matching 7 bases. J gave up 0 bases and V 6 bases, and 10 bases lay outside the gene matches. Germline CDR1 is MNHEY and CDR2 is SMNVEV (reference sequence). This CDR3 is built from 16 residues. CDR3 sequence reads: CASSYMDRFNQETQYF. The CDR3 nucleotides are TGTGCCAGCAGCTATATGGACAGGTTCAACCAAGAGACCCAGTACTTC.

This clonotype was recorded at least ten times. V gene TRBV5-1 combines with J gene TRBJ2-1; 10 bases agree with TRBD2. Germline values: CDR1 SGHRS, CDR2 YFSETQ. The CDR3 runs to 15 residues. V lost 3 bases to trimming and J lost 2 bases; unmatched junction nucleotides: 2. CDR3 region: CASSSGLAAYNEQFF. The CDR3 DNA reads TGCGCCAGCAGCTCCGGACTAGCGGCCTACAATGAGCAGTTCTTC.

The V and J genes are TRBV27 and TRBJ2-3; no clear D gene. V was cut by 4 bases and J by 1 base, with 18 bases left in between. There are 17 residues in the CDR3. Germline-derived CDR1 and CDR2 are MNHEY and SMNVEV (reference sequence). The CDR3 bases are TGTGCCAGCAGTTCAATTCGCGGCGCGGTGCGCACAGATACGCAGTATTTT. Residues: CASSSIRGAVRTDTQYF.

The rearrangement uses TRBV4-2 and TRBJ2-1, with TRBD1 identical over 10 bases. The CDR3 covers 18 residues. V lost 1 base, J lost 9 bases, and 15 bases stayed unmatched. Germline CDR1 is LGHNA and CDR2 is YNFKEQ. The CDR3, as DNA: TGTGCCAGCAGCCAAGTAACCCTATCGGGACAGGGGCGAGGTGAGCAGTTCTTC. This translates into CASSQVTLSGQGRGEQFF.

The chain joins TRBV6-5 to TRBJ2-4; no definite D call. The V gene's germline CDR1 is MNHEY and CDR2 SVGAGI. This CDR3 is 15 amino acids long. V was shortened by 0 bases and J by 9 bases, with 15 bases between the two germline ends. CDR3 residues: CASSYSGIGEAIQYF. The DNA for the CDR3 is TGTGCCAGCAGTTACTCAGGTATAGGAGAGGCCATTCAGTACTTC.

This clonotype was detected a few times. The gene calls are TRBV7-2 and TRBJ2-5; 7 bases match TRBD1. Germline-derived CDR1 and CDR2 are SGHTA and FQGNSA. The CDR3 is made up of 14 amino acids. The V segment lost 2 bases and the J segment 4 bases; nucleotides outside the gene matches: 4. In DNA form, the CDR3 reads TGTGCCAGCAGCTTATCAACAGGGGTAGAGACCCAGTACTTC. It is translated as CASSLSTGVETQYF.